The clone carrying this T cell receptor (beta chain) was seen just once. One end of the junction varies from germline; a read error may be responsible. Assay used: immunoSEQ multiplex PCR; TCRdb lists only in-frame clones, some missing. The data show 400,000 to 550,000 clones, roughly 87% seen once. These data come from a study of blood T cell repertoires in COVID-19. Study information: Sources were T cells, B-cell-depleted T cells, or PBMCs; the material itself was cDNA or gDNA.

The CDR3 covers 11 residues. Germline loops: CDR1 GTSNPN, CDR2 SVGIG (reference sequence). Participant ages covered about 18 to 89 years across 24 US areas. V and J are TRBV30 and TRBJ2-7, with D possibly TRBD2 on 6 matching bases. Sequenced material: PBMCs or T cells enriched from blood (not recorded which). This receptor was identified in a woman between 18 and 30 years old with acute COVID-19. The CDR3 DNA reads TGTGCCTGGAGTGATGCTAGCGAAGTGGTCTTC. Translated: CAWSDASEVVF.